This T cell receptor beta chain appears in the sequencing data of a study of blood T cell repertoires in COVID-19. Study details: The United States, Italy and Spain provided the acute and convalescent COVID-19 samples. From T cells, B-cell-depleted T cells, or PBMCs came the material, which was cDNA or gDNA.

The protocol was immunoSEQ multiplex PCR, while the TCRdb copy is restricted to in-frame clones and leaves out a portion. Found here are some 140,000 clones, 79% of them singletons; the top ten hold approximately 3.6%. The sequence was collected from a man aged 55 to 70 with acute or convalescent COVID-19. The sequenced material came from peripheral blood.

CDR3 amino acids: CASSPLGPGAGGTEAFF. CDR3 sequence (DNA): TGTGCCAGCTCACCACTGGGACCAGGGGCGGGAGGCACTGAAGCTTTCTTT. The chain joins TRBV18 to TRBJ1-1; weak D call: TRBD1 (6 bases). This CDR3 is 17 amino acids long. V was clipped by 1 base and J by 4 bases, with 19 bases between them. Germline V gene sequence: CDR1 KGHSH, CDR2 LQKENI. The full variable domain, its missing parts supplied by reference TRBV18 and TRBJ1-1, is NAGVMQNPRHLVRRRGQEARLRCSPMKGHSHVYWYRQLPEEGLKFMVYLQKENIIDESGMPKERFSAEFPKEGPSILRIQQVVRGDSAAYFCASSPLGPGAGGTEAFFGQGTRLTVV.